What follows are 7 T cell receptor beta chains derived from one specimen sequenced in a study of T cells expressing NK-cell markers. Reprocessing the 5' RACE reads, TCRdb reports a single entry for every CDR3 protein and omits DNA. The sample has 300,000 to 500,000 distinct CDR3 sequences. The sample taken for sequencing was blood T cells: a sorted CD56 or NKG2C T cell subset, CD4+ or CD8+ T cells, or bulk PBMC T cells (not recorded which). The receptor source for this set is a woman between 50 and 59 years old in good health.

V and J are TRBV4-1 and TRBJ1-6. This CDR3 spans 12 amino acids. Germline CDR1 and CDR2: MGHRA and YSYEKL. The CDR3 protein is CASSPAVSPLHF.

The chain combines TRBV19 with TRBJ2-6; TCRdb proposes TRBD1, but this gene call is untestable without DNA. The CDR3 spans 18 residues. CDR1 and CDR2 from the germline V gene are LNHDA and SQIVND (reference sequence). The CDR3: CASRTPGTDPSGANVLTF.

CDR3 loop: CASSLVRQGGEQFF. The chain carries TRBV5-5 and TRBJ2-1; the D call from TCRdb, TRBD1, cannot be confirmed without DNA. Germline CDR1 is SGHKS and CDR2 is YYEKEE (reference sequence). The CDR3 consists of 14 residues.

The V gene is TRBV6-5, the J gene TRBJ1-3. Germline V gene sequence: CDR1 MNHEY, CDR2 SVGAGI. The CDR3 runs to 12 residues. The CDR3 loop is CASSSPGNTIYF.

The J gene is TRBJ2-5, the V gene TRBV12-3 or TRBV12-4; the D call from TCRdb, TRBD1, cannot be confirmed without DNA. This CDR3 comprises 16 residues. The CDR3 reads CASSPGGGQIRETQYF.

CDR3 amino acids: CSASRPGLAGYEQYF. The chain links TRBV20-1 to TRBJ2-7; without DNA, the TCRdb call of TRBD2 cannot be checked. From germline, CDR1 is DFQATT and CDR2 SNEGSKA (reference sequence). CDR3 length: 15 amino acids.

The chain joins TRBV25-1 to TRBJ2-1; TCRdb's assignment of TRBD2 cannot be checked, as there is no DNA. CDR3 length equals 15 residues. The V gene's germline CDR1 is MGHDK and CDR2 SYGVNS. CDR3 sequence: CASSGGGLEGNEQFF.